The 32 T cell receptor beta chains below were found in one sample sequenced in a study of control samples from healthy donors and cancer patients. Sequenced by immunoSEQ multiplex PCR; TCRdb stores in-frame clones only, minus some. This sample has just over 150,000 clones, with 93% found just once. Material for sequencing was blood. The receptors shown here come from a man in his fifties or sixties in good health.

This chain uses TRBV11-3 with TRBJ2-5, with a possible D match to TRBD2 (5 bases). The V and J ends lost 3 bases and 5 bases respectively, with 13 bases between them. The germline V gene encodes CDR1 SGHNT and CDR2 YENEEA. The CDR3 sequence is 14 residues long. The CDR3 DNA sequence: TGTGCCAGCAGCTTCTCAGGACTGGGGGAGACCCAGTACTTC. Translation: CASSFSGLGETQYF.

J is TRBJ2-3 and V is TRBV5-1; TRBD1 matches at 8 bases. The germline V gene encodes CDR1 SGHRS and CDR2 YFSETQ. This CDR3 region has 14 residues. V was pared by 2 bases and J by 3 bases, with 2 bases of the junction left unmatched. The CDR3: CASSFGQGTDTQYF. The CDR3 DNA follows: TGCGCCAGCAGCTTTGGACAGGGAACAGATACGCAGTATTTT.

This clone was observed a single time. CDR3 residues: CASSQRTNYGYTF. CDR3 bases: TGCGCCAGCAGCCAACGTACTAACTATGGCTACACCTTC. This chain joins TRBV4-1 and TRBJ1-2; D uncertain. There are 13 residues in the CDR3. The ends were cut back, 2 bases at V and 0 bases at J, with 4 bases in the middle. The V gene's germline CDR1 is MGHRA and CDR2 YSYEKL.

CDR3 bases: TGTGCCAGCAGTTCTGGGACTAGCGGGAGTGGGGAGACCCAGTACTTC. This sequence encodes CASSSGTSGSGETQYF. The chain employs TRBV6-5 and TRBJ2-5, with 14 positions matching TRBD2. CDR1 and CDR2 (germline): MNHEY, SVGAGI. This CDR3 comprises 16 residues. Germline trimming cut 4 bases from V and 5 bases from J; bases unmatched to any gene: 6.

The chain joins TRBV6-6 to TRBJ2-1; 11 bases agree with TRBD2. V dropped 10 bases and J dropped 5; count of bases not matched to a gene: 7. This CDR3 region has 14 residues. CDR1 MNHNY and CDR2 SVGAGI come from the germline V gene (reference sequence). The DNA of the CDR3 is TGTGCCACAGATAGCGGGAGGGAGGACAATGAGCAGTTCTTC. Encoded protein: CATDSGREDNEQFF.

The CDR3 spells CATSRDREPQHF. The CDR3 nucleotides are TGTGCCACCAGCAGAGATAGGGAGCCCCAGCATTTT. This chain connects TRBV15 to TRBJ1-5, with no clear D. Germline V gene sequence: CDR1 LNHNV, CDR2 YYDKDF (reference sequence). This CDR3 is built from 12 residues. Trimming pared 0 bases from V and 8 bases from J, leaving 5 bases between.

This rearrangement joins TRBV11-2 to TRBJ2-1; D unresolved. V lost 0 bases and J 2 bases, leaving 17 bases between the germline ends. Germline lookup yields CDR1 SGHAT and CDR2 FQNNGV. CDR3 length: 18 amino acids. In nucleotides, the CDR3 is TGTGCCAGCAGCTTAGAAAAAGACGAACTACCCACCTACAATGAGCAGTTCTTC. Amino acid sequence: CASSLEKDELPTYNEQFF.

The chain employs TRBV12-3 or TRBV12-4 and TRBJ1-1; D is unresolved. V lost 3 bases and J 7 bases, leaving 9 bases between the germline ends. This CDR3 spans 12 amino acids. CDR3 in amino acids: CASSFHLYEAFF. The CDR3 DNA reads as TGTGCCAGCAGTTTCCACCTCTATGAAGCTTTCTTT.

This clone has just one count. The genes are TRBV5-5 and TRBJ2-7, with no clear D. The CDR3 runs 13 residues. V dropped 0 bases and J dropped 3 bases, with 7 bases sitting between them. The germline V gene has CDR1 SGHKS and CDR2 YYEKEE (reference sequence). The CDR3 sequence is CASSLGDNYEQYF. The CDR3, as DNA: TGTGCCAGCAGCTTGGGGGATAACTACGAGCAGTACTTC. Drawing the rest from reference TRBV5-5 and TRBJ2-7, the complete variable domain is DAGVTQSPTHLIKTRGQQVTLRCSPISGHKSVSWYQQVLGQGPQFIFQYYEKEERGRGNFPDRFSARQFPNYSSELNVNALLLGDSALYLCASSLGDNYEQYFGPGTRLTVT.

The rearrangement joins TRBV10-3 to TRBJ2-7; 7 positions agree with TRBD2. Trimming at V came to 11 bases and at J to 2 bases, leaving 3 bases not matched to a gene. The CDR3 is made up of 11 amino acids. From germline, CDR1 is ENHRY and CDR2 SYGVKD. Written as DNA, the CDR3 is TGTGCCTCTAGCGGAACCTACGAGCAGTACTTC. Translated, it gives CASSGTYEQYF.

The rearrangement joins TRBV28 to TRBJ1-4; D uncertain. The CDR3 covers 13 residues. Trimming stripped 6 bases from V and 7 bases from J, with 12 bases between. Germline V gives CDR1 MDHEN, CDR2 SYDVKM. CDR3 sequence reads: CASSFGLVEKLFF. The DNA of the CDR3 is TGTGCCAGCAGCTTTGGACTAGTTGAAAAACTGTTTTTT.

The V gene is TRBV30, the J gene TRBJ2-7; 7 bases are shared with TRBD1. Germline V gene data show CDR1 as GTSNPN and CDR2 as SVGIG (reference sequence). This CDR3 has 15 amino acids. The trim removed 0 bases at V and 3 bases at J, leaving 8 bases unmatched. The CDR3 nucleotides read TGTGCCTGGAGTGTACCCCGGACAGGAGTCTACGAGCAGTACTTC. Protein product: CAWSVPRTGVYEQYF.

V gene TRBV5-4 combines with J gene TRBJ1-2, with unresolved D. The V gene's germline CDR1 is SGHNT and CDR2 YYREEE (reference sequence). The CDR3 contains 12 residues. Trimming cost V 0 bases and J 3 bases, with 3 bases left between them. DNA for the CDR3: TGTGCCAGCAGCTTGGATGACTATGGCTACACCTTC. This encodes CASSLDDYGYTF.

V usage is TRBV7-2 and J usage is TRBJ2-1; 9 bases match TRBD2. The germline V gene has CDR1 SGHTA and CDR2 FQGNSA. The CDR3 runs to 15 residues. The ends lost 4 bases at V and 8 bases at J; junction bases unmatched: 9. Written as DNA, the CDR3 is TGTGCCAGCAGCTCCTCGGGACTAGCTTCCTATGAGCAGTTCTTC. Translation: CASSSSGLASYEQFF.

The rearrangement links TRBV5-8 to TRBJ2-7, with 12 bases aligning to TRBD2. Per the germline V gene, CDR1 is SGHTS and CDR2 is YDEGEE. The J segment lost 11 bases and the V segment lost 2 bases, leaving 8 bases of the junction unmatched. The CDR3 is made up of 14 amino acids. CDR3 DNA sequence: TGTGCCAGCAGCTTACAAGGACTAGCGGGAAGCAAGTACTTC. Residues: CASSLQGLAGSKYF.

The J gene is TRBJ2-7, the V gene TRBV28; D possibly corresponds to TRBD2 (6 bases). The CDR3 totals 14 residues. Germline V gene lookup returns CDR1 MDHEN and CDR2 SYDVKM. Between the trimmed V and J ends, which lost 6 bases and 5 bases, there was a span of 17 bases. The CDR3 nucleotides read TGTGCCAGCAGCTATGGGGGGTGGTATGACGAGCAGTACTTC. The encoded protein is CASSYGGWYDEQYF.

The CDR3 reads CASSEGGHSGANVLTF. In DNA, the CDR3 is TGCGCCAGCAGTGAGGGCGGACACTCTGGGGCCAACGTCCTGACTTTC. The chain recombines TRBV10-2 with TRBJ2-6; maybe TRBD1 (5 bases). Germline values: CDR1 WSHSY, CDR2 SAAADI. Trimming shortened V by 2 bases and J by 0 bases, and 8 bases separated the two germline ends. The CDR3 sequence is 16 residues long.

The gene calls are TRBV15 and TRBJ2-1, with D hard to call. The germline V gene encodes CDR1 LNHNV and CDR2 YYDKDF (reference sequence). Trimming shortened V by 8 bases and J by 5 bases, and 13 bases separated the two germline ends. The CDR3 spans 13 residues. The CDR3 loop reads CATAPGVNNEQFF. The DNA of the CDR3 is TGTGCCACCGCCCCGGGTGTTAACAATGAGCAGTTCTTC.

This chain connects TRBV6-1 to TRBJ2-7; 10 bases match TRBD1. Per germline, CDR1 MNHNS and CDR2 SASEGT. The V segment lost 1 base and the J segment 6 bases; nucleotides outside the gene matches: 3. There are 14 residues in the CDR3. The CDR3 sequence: CASSEGWTGGEQYF. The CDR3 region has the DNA TGTGCCAGCAGTGAAGGGTGGACAGGGGGCGAGCAGTACTTC.

CDR3 coding DNA: TGTGCCAGCAGTGAAGACAGGGCTGGGGCCAACGTCCTGACTTTC. Amino acid sequence: CASSEDRAGANVLTF. The genes are TRBV2 and TRBJ2-6, with D possibly TRBD1 on 6 matching bases. Deletions cut 1 base from V and 2 bases from J, with 6 bases between. CDR3 length: 15 residues. In germline, CDR1 is SNHLY, CDR2 FYNNEI.

CDR3 in amino acids: CASSPRGVVTGELFF. The CDR3 DNA reads as TGTGCCAGCAGCCCCAGAGGGGTAGTCACCGGGGAGCTGTTTTTT. The chain carries TRBV7-3 and TRBJ2-2, with D perhaps matching TRBD1 or TRBD2 (5 bases each). The V gene lost 5 bases and the J gene lost 4 bases, with 14 bases spanning the gap. This CDR3 region has 15 residues. Germline CDR1 and CDR2: SGHTA and FQGTGA.

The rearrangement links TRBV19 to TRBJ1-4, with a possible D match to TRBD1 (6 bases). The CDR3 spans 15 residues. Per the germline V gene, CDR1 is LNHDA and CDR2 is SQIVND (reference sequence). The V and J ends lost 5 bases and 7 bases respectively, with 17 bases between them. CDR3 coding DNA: TGTGCCAGTAGTTTCAACACGGGGGGCGGTGAAAAACTGTTTTTT. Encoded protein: CASSFNTGGGEKLFF.

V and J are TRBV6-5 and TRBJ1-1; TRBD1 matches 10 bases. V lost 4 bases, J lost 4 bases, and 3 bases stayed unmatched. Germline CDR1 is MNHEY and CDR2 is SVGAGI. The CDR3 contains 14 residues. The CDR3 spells CASSSTGGGTEAFF. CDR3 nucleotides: TGTGCCAGCAGTTCGACAGGGGGCGGCACTGAAGCTTTCTTT.

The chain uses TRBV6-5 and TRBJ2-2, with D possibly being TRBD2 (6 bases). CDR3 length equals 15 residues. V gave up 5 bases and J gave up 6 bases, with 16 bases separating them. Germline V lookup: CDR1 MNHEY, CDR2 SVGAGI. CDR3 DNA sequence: TGTGCCAGCAGTCGAGCGGGCCAGTCTTCCGGGGAGCTGTTTTTT. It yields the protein CASSRAGQSSGELFF.

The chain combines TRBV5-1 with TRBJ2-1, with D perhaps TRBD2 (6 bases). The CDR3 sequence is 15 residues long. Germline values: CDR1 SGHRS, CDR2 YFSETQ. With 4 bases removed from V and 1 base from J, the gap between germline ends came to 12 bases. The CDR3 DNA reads TGCGCCAGCAGCCCCCTTGCGGGATCCTACAATGAGCAGTTCTTC. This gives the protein CASSPLAGSYNEQFF.

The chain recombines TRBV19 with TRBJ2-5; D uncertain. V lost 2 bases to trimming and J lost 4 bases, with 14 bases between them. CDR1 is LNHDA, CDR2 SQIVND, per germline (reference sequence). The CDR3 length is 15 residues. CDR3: CASSIWWGSAETQYF. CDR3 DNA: TGTGCCAGTAGTATATGGTGGGGTTCGGCAGAGACCCAGTACTTC.

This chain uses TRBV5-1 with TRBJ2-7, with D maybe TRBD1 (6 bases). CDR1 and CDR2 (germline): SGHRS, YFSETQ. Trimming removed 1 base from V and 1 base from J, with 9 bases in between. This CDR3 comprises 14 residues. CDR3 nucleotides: TGCGCCAGCAGCTTGAAAGGACAGTCCTACGAGCAGTACTTC. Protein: CASSLKGQSYEQYF. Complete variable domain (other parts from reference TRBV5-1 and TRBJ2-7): KAGVTQTPRYLIKTRGQQVTLSCSPISGHRSVSWYQQTPGQGLQFLFEYFSETQRNKGNFPGRFSGRQFSNSRSEMNVSTLELGDSALYLCASSLKGQSYEQYFGPGTRLTVT.

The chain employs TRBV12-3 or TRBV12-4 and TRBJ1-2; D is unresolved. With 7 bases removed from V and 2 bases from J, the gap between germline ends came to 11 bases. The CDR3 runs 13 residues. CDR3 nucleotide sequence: TGTGCCAGCAACACTGGACGGAACTATGGCTACACCTTC. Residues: CASNTGRNYGYTF.

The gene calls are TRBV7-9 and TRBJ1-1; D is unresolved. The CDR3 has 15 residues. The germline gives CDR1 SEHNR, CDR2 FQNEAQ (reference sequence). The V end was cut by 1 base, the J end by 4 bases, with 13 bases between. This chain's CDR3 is CASSLDTGGGTEAFF. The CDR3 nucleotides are TGTGCCAGCAGCTTAGATACGGGTGGCGGCACTGAAGCTTTCTTT.

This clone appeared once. CDR3 protein: CASSEGGAQNEQFF. For the CDR3, the DNA is TGTGCCAGCAGTGAAGGTGGGGCGCAAAATGAGCAGTTCTTC. The V call is TRBV2, the J call TRBJ2-1; perhaps TRBD1 as D (5 bases). Germline V gene lookup returns CDR1 SNHLY and CDR2 FYNNEI. V gave up 1 base and J gave up 7 bases, with 11 bases separating them. The CDR3 runs 14 residues.

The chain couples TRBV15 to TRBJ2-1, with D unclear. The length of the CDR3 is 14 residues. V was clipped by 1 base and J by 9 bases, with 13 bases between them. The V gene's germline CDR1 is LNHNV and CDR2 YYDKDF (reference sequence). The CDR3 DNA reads TGTGCCACCAGCAGAGGCCCCCCCCTTATTGAGCAGTTCTTC. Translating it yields CATSRGPPLIEQFF.

The CDR3 DNA reads TGTGCCAGCAGTCAGAACACCGGGGAGCTGTTTTTT. Its protein product is CASSQNTGELFF. This chain connects TRBV11-3 to TRBJ2-2; D is uncertain. Per the germline V gene, CDR1 is SGHNT and CDR2 is YENEEA. V was pared by 6 bases and J by 1 base, with 3 bases between. There are 12 residues in the CDR3.